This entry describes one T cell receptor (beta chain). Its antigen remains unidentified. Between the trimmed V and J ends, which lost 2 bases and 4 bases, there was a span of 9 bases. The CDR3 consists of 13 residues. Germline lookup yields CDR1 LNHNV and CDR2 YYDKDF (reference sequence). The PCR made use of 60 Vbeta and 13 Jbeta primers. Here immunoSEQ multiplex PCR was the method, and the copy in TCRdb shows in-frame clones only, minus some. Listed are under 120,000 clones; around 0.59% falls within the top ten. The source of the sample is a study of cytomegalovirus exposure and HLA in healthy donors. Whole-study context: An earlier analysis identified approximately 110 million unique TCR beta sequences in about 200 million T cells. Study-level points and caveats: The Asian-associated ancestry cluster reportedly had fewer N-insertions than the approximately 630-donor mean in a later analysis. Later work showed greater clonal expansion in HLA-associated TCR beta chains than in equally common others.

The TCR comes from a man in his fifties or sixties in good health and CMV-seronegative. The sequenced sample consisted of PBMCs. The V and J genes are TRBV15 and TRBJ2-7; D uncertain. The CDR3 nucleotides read TGTGCCACCAGCAGACAGGCCAGGTACGAGCAGTACTTC. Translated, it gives CATSRQARYEQYF.